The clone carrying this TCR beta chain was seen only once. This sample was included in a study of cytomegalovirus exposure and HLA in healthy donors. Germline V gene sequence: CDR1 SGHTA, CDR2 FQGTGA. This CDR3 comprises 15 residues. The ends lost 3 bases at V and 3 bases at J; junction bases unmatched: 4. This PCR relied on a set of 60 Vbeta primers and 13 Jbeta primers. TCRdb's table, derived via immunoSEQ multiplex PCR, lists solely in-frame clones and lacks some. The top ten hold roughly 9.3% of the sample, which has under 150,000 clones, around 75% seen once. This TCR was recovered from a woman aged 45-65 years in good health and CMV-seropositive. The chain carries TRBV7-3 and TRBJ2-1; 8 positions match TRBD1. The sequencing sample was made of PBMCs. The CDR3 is CASSFTGQGYNEQFF. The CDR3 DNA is TGTGCCAGCAGCTTTACCGGACAGGGCTACAATGAGCAGTTCTTC. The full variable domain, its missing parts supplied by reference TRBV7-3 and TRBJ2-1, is GAGVSQTPSNKVTEKGKYVELRCDPISGHTALYWYRQSLGQGPEFLIYFQGTGAADDSGLPNDRFFAVRPEGSVSTLKIQRTERGDSAVYLCASSFTGQGYNEQFFGPGTRLTVL.